This TCR beta chain appears in the sequencing data of a study of blood T cells in healthy people across ages. Findings of the study overall: Among T cells, TCR beta diversity per million cells dropped roughly linearly as age rose.

Primers used in a second PCR of roughly 6 to 12 cycles were a sample-barcoded 5' primer and a J-beta primer mix. Via MiXCR, TCRdb re-called the 5' RACE reads, giving one row per CDR3 protein. Of around 900,000 distinct CDR3 sequences in the sample, about 30% are singletons; the top ten hold 15% to 20%. A remark on this clonotype: Antigen specificity is unknown.

The germline V gene encodes CDR1 MGHRA and CDR2 YSYEKL. V was clipped by 0 bases and J by 3 bases, with 8 bases between them. This CDR3 has 14 amino acids. This sequence was found in a woman older than 75 in good health. The chain links TRBV4-1 to TRBJ2-5; D is ambiguous. Sample: blood. CDR3 residues: CASSQDQQKETQYF. DNA for the CDR3: TGCGCCAGCAGCCAAGATCAACAGAAAGAGACCCAGTACTTC.